This T cell receptor (beta chain) came from a study of T cells in Graves' hyperthyroidism and ophthalmopathy. Points from the study as a whole: A 13 V-J signature model discriminated ophthalmopathy versus stable hyperthyroidism. Ophthalmopathy was predicted by the model a median of roughly 6.6 months ahead of onset.

This clonotype was detected a few times. The antigen remains unidentified. Researchers amplified the TCR beta CDR3 regions from RNA transcripts. Primed by the HTBI set, a first-round RT-PCR was run on the TCR CDR3. Each CDR3 protein gets one entry after TCRdb re-called the multiplex PCR reads with MiXCR. The data contain about 340,000 distinct CDR3 sequences, 15% to 20% of them seen just once; the ten biggest clones take up 45% to 50%. V was cut by 2 bases and J by 5 bases, with 6 bases left in between. The CDR3 sequence is 13 residues long. Investigators excluded patients with uncontrolled infection, other autoimmune disease, pregnancy or lactation.

The genes are TRBV12-3 or TRBV12-4 and TRBJ1-4; D unresolved. This TCR was sampled from a woman aged 50 to 60 with Graves' hyperthyroidism. Sample: blood. The CDR3 DNA reads TGTGCCAGCAGTTTAACACAGAATGAAAAACTGTTTTTT. Its protein is CASSLTQNEKLFF.